The T cell receptor beta chain under discussion was sequenced for a study of cytomegalovirus exposure and HLA in healthy donors. The study sampled nominally healthy donors, though unrecorded immune exposures were likely. The CDR3 extends over 13 amino acids. The germline V gene encodes CDR1 MNHEY and CDR2 SVGAGI. V shed 4 bases and J shed 4 bases, with 10 bases lying between them. A multiplex PCR was run with 60 Vbeta primers and 13 Jbeta primers. TCRdb's copy holds only in-frame clones and misses some; the assay was immunoSEQ multiplex PCR. The table shows around 130,000 clones, with roughly 79% occurring only once.

The chain employs TRBV6-5 and TRBJ2-5; D might be TRBD1 (5 bases). The material sequenced was PBMCs. The TCR sequence derives from a woman aged 18-35 years in good health and CMV-seronegative. This chain's CDR3 is CASSFTGGETQYF. The CDR3 DNA reads TGTGCCAGCAGTTTCACAGGTGGAGAGACCCAGTACTTC.